These T cell receptor beta chains were read from a single sample in a study of blood T cell repertoires in COVID-19. Profiled with immunoSEQ multiplex PCR; TCRdb holds only in-frame clones, not every one. This table holds around 190,000 clones, approximately 89% found once. The source material was peripheral blood. The receptors shown here come from a woman aged 55-70 years with acute or convalescent COVID-19. Each CDR3 is given with its conserved first and last residue. A D gene is named only where the DNA matches it firmly. The size of a clone is reported for some rows only, either as once, few or many, or as a class for expanded clones.

D gene: .
clone size: few
V gene: TRBV15
J gene: TRBJ1-2
CDR3 DNA: TGTGCCACCAGCAGAGGGCAGGGGATCGACGGCTACACCTTC
CDR3 protein: CATSRGQGIDGYTF

D gene: TRBD2
clone size: .
V gene: TRBV28
J gene: TRBJ2-3
CDR3 DNA: TGTGCCAGCAGGAGAGGACTAGCGGGAGTTTCAGATACGCAGTATTTT
CDR3 protein: CASRRGLAGVSDTQYF

D gene: .
clone size: .
V gene: TRBV19
J gene: TRBJ1-4
CDR3 DNA: TGTGCCAGTAGTACCAGGGCTGATGAAAAACTGTTTTTT
CDR3 protein: CASSTRADEKLFF

D gene: TRBD2
clone size: .
V gene: TRBV29-1
J gene: TRBJ2-5
CDR3 DNA: TGCAGCGTTGGGGGGGGAGCGGAGACCCAGTACTTC
CDR3 protein: CSVGGGAETQYF

D gene: .
clone size: .
V gene: TRBV19
J gene: TRBJ1-5
CDR3 DNA: TGTGCCAGTAGTATCAACGGAGGAAGGGGCAATCAGCCCCAGCATTTT
CDR3 protein: CASSINGGRGNQPQHF

D gene: TRBD1
clone size: .
V gene: TRBV19
J gene: TRBJ1-2
CDR3 DNA: TGTGCCAGTAGTATTAGGGGACAGCTCTGGGGCTACACCTTC
CDR3 protein: CASSIRGQLWGYTF

D gene: .
clone size: .
V gene: TRBV18
J gene: TRBJ2-2
CDR3 DNA: TGTGCCAGCTCACCAAGGTCGGGGATGAACACCGGGGAGCTGTTTTTT
CDR3 protein: CASSPRSGMNTGELFF

D gene: TRBD1
clone size: .
V gene: TRBV2
J gene: TRBJ2-5
CDR3 DNA: TGTGCCAGCACCCGGACAGGCCAAGAGACCCAGTACTTC
CDR3 protein: CASTRTGQETQYF

D gene: .
clone size: .
V gene: TRBV7-9
J gene: TRBJ2-7
CDR3 DNA: TGTGCCAGCAGCTCCAACTACGAGCAGTACTTC
CDR3 protein: CASSSNYEQYF

D gene: TRBD1
clone size: once
V gene: TRBV5-4
J gene: TRBJ2-5
CDR3 DNA: TGTGCCAGCAGCTTAGGCCAGGGGGTGGAGACCCAGTACTTC
CDR3 protein: CASSLGQGVETQYF

D gene: .
clone size: .
V gene: TRBV5-1
J gene: TRBJ2-5
CDR3 DNA: TGCGCCAGCAGCTCGACAGGACGACAAGAGACCCAGTACTTC
CDR3 protein: CASSSTGRQETQYF

D gene: TRBD2
clone size: few
V gene: TRBV9
J gene: TRBJ2-3
CDR3 DNA: TGTGCCAGCAGCGCCGGACTAGCGGTGGCCACAGATACGCAGTATTTT
CDR3 protein: CASSAGLAVATDTQYF

D gene: .
clone size: .
V gene: TRBV29-1
J gene: TRBJ2-1
CDR3 DNA: TGCAGCGTTGAAGACGGGGGAAGGGGCAATGAGCAGTTCTTC
CDR3 protein: CSVEDGGRGNEQFF

D gene: .
clone size: .
V gene: TRBV29-1
J gene: TRBJ2-3
CDR3 DNA: TGCAGCGTTGAAGGCGGCACAGATACGCAGTATTTT
CDR3 protein: CSVEGGTDTQYF

D gene: TRBD1
clone size: .
V gene: TRBV15
J gene: TRBJ2-3
CDR3 DNA: TGTGCCACCAGCATGGGACAGCCCTCCACAGATACGCAGTATTTT
CDR3 protein: CATSMGQPSTDTQYF

D gene: .
clone size: .
V gene: TRBV19
J gene: TRBJ1-5
CDR3 DNA: TGTGCCAGTAGGGAGAGCAATCAGCCCCAGCATTTT
CDR3 protein: CASRESNQPQHF

D gene: TRBD2
clone size: .
V gene: TRBV10-3
J gene: TRBJ2-7
CDR3 DNA: TGTGCCATCGGGGGTAGCGGGTTCTACGAGCAGTACTTC
CDR3 protein: CAIGGSGFYEQYF

D gene: .
clone size: .
V gene: TRBV7-9
J gene: TRBJ1-2
CDR3 DNA: TGTGCCAGCAGTTCAGCTACAGGGAACTATGGCTACACCTTC
CDR3 protein: CASSSATGNYGYTF

D gene: TRBD1
clone size: .
V gene: TRBV5-1
J gene: TRBJ1-2
CDR3 DNA: TGCGCCAGCACCATGGACAGGGTTGCTGGCTACACCTTC
CDR3 protein: CASTMDRVAGYTF

D gene: .
clone size: .
V gene: TRBV11-3
J gene: TRBJ1-1
CDR3 DNA: TGTGCCAGCAGCTTAGACGGTCAGGTGAACACTGAAGCTTTCTTT
CDR3 protein: CASSLDGQVNTEAFF

D gene: .
clone size: .
V gene: TRBV3-1/TRBV3-2
J gene: TRBJ1-6
CDR3 DNA: TGTGCCAGCAGCCAACTCCGGAGTAGGTCCTATAATTCACCCCTCCACTTT
CDR3 protein: CASSQLRSRSYNSPLHF

D gene: .
clone size: .
V gene: TRBV19
J gene: TRBJ1-5
CDR3 DNA: TGTGCCAGTAGTCCACGGGGCGGGAGGGGCAATCAGCCCCAGCATTTT
CDR3 protein: CASSPRGGRGNQPQHF

D gene: TRBD2
clone size: .
V gene: TRBV6-6
J gene: TRBJ2-4
CDR3 DNA: TGTGCCAGCGCGGGGGGATGGGGCAAAAACATTCAGTACTTC
CDR3 protein: CASAGGWGKNIQYF

D gene: TRBD1
clone size: once
V gene: TRBV19
J gene: TRBJ1-1
CDR3 DNA: TGTGCCAGTAGTCGCAGGGGGATGAACACTGAAGCTTTCTTT
CDR3 protein: CASSRRGMNTEAFF

D gene: TRBD1
clone size: few
V gene: TRBV15
J gene: TRBJ1-2
CDR3 DNA: TGTGCCACCAGCAGACCCGGGACAGGGATTGGGTATGGCTACACCTTC
CDR3 protein: CATSRPGTGIGYGYTF

D gene: TRBD2
clone size: once
V gene: TRBV7-3
J gene: TRBJ2-3
CDR3 DNA: TGTGCCAGCAGCCATGGACTAGCGTATACAGATACGCAGTATTTT
CDR3 protein: CASSHGLAYTDTQYF

D gene: .
clone size: .
V gene: TRBV10-3
J gene: TRBJ1-1
CDR3 DNA: TGTGCCATCAGTGACGTACAGCAGAACACTGAAGCTTTCTTT
CDR3 protein: CAISDVQQNTEAFF

D gene: .
clone size: .
V gene: TRBV3-1/TRBV3-2
J gene: TRBJ2-2
CDR3 DNA: TGTGCCAGCAGCCCGTATGGGCCCGGGGAGCTGTTTTTT
CDR3 protein: CASSPYGPGELFF

D gene: .
clone size: .
V gene: TRBV7-6
J gene: TRBJ2-7
CDR3 DNA: TGTGCCAGCAGCACTAACGAGCAGTACTTC
CDR3 protein: CASSTNEQYF

D gene: .
clone size: .
V gene: TRBV19
J gene: TRBJ2-1
CDR3 DNA: TGTGCCAGTTCTTCGACTAGAAGTTCCTACAATGAGCAGTTCTTC
CDR3 protein: CASSSTRSSYNEQFF

D gene: TRBD1
clone size: .
V gene: TRBV28
J gene: TRBJ2-6
CDR3 DNA: TGTGCCAGCACCCGGACAGGGGGCGCTGGGGCCAACGTCCTGACTTTC
CDR3 protein: CASTRTGGAGANVLTF

D gene: .
clone size: .
V gene: TRBV4-1
J gene: TRBJ1-1
CDR3 DNA: TGCGCCAGCAGCCAAGACGTCGGGTTGAACACTGAAGCTTTCTTT
CDR3 protein: CASSQDVGLNTEAFF

D gene: .
clone size: once
V gene: TRBV7-6
J gene: TRBJ2-7
CDR3 DNA: TGTGCCAGCAGCTTAGACGGTGAGGGCCTCTACGAGCAGTACTTC
CDR3 protein: CASSLDGEGLYEQYF

D gene: TRBD2
clone size: .
V gene: TRBV7-6
J gene: TRBJ2-1
CDR3 DNA: TGTGCCAGCAGCCCAAGCGGGAGGTCGAGCTCCTACAATGAGCAGTTCTTC
CDR3 protein: CASSPSGRSSSYNEQFF

D gene: TRBD2
clone size: .
V gene: TRBV3-1/TRBV3-2
J gene: TRBJ2-3
CDR3 DNA: TGTGCCAGCAGAGATTACGGGACTAGCGGGAGGGATACGCAGTATTTT
CDR3 protein: CASRDYGTSGRDTQYF

D gene: .
clone size: .
V gene: TRBV6-5
J gene: TRBJ1-6
CDR3 DNA: TGTGCCAGCACCCAACTACAGGGAGAATCACCCCTCCACTTT
CDR3 protein: CASTQLQGESPLHF

D gene: TRBD1
clone size: .
V gene: TRBV9
J gene: TRBJ2-1
CDR3 DNA: TGTGCCAGCAGCGTAGATCCCAGGGGGCCTGTTGAGCAGTTCTTC
CDR3 protein: CASSVDPRGPVEQFF